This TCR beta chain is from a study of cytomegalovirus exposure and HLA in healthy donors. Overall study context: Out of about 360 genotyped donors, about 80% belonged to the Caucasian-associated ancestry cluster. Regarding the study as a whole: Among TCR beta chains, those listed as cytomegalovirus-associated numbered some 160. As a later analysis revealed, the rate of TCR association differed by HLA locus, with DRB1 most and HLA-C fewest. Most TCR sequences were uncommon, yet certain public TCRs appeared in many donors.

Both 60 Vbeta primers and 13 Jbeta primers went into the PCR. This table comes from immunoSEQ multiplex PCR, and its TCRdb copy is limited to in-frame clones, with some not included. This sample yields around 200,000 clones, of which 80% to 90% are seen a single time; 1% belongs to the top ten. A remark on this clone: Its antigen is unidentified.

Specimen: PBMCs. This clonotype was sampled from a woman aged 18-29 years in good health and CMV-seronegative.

This CDR3 is CASSQQGSLNYGYTF. Here the CDR3 DNA reads TGTGCCAGTTCCCAACAGGGTTCTCTGAACTATGGCTACACCTTC. This rearrangement joins TRBV19 to TRBJ1-2, with TRBD1 as a possible D gene (6 bases). The CDR3 sequence is 15 residues long. Germline V lookup: CDR1 LNHDA, CDR2 SQIVND (reference sequence). Trimming left V 8 bases short and J 2 bases short, with 18 bases between.